This entry concerns a single TCR beta chain. The data were taken from a study of blood T cells in healthy people across ages. V was clipped by 0 bases and J by 2 bases, with 14 bases between them. The CDR3 extends over 16 amino acids. Per the germline V gene, CDR1 is SEHNR and CDR2 is FQNEAQ (reference sequence). Alongside a J-beta primer mix, a sample-barcoded 5' primer served in a second PCR lasting roughly 6 to 11 cycles. A template-switch adaptor containing 12 random nucleotides labeled each cDNA molecule. MiXCR was run by TCRdb on the 5' RACE reads, yielding one entry per CDR3 protein. The table shows around 700,000 distinct CDR3 sequences, with approximately 25% occurring only once. In addition, the sample was reused for a study of T cells of mothers and their children. Per that study: Sequencing revealed no T cell clones that were persistent and microchimeric.

This clonotype was obtained from a boy aged 5-17 years in good health. This sequence joins TRBV7-9 and TRBJ2-7; D is perhaps TRBD1 (6 bases). Sequenced material: blood. In nucleotides, the CDR3 is TGTGCCAGCAGCTTAGCGCTCAGGGGAACCACCTACGAGCAGTACTTC. It encodes CASSLALRGTTYEQYF.